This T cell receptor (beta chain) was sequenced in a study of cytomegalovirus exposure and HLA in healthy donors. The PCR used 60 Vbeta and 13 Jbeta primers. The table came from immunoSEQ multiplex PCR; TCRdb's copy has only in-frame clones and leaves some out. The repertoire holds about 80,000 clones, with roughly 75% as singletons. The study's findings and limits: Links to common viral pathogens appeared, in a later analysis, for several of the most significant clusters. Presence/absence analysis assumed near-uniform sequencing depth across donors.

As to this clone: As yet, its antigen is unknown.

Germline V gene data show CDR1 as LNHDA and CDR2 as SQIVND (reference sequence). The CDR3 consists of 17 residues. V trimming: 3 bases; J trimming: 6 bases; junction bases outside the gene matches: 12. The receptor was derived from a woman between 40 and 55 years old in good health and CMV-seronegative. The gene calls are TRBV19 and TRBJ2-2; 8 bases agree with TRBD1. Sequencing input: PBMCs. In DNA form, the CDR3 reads TGTGCCAGTAGTATCCTGCAGGGGGCTGGTTTCCCCGGGGAGCTGTTTTTT. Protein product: CASSILQGAGFPGELFF. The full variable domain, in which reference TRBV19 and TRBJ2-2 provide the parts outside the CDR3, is DGGITQSPKYLFRKEGQNVTLSCEQNLNHDAMYWYRQDPGQGLRLIYYSQIVNDFQKGDIAEGYSVSREKKESFPLTVTSAQKNPTAFYLCASSILQGAGFPGELFFGEGSRLTVL.